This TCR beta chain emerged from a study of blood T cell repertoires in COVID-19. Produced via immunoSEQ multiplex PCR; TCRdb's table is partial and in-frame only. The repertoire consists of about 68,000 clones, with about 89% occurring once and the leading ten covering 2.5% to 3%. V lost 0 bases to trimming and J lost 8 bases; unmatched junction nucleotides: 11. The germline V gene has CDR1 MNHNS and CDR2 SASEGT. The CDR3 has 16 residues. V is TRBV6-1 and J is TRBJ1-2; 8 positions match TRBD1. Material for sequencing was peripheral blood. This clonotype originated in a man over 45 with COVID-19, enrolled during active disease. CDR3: CASSEAGDRFAKGYTF. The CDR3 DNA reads TGTGCCAGCAGTGAAGCAGGGGACAGGTTTGCTAAAGGCTACACCTTC.